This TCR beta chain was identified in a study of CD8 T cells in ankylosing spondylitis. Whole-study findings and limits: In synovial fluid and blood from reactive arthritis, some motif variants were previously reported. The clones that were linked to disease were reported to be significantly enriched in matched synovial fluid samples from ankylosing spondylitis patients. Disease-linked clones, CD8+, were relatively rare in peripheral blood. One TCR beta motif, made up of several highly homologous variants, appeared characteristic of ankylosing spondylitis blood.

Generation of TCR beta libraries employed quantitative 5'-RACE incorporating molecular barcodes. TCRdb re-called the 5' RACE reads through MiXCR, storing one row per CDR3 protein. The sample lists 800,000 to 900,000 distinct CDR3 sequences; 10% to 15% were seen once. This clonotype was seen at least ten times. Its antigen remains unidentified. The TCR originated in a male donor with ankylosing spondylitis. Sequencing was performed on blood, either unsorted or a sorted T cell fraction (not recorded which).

The CDR3 sequence is CASSPGTGWDYGYTF. The DNA for the CDR3 is TGCGCCAGCAGCCCGGGGACCGGATGGGACTATGGCTACACCTTC. The genes are TRBV5-1 and TRBJ1-2; a possible D gene is TRBD1 (5 bases). The CDR3 covers 15 residues. V was trimmed by 4 bases and J by 3 bases, leaving 16 bases between them. CDR1 and CDR2 (germline): SGHRS, YFSETQ.